These 28 T cell receptor beta chains were sequenced from one sample in a study of blood T cell repertoires in COVID-19. Assay used: immunoSEQ multiplex PCR; TCRdb lists only in-frame clones, some missing. The sample shows 140,000 to 150,000 clones, approximately 80% of them seen only once. Input material: peripheral blood. The source is a man aged 65 to 79 who had recovered from COVID-19.

V and J are TRBV6-2 or TRBV6-3 and TRBJ2-7; 7 nucleotides agree with TRBD1. The CDR3 loop spans 13 amino acids. The germline gives CDR1 MNHEY, CDR2 SVGEGT. V lost 5 bases, J lost 3 bases, and 4 bases stayed unmatched. The CDR3 here is CASSGWDSYEQYF. The DNA of the CDR3 is TGTGCCAGCAGTGGTTGGGACAGCTACGAGCAGTACTTC.

The chain employs TRBV5-4 and TRBJ2-1; D might be TRBD1 (5 bases). This CDR3 comprises 12 residues. Germline V gene lookup returns CDR1 SGHNT and CDR2 YYREEE (reference sequence). Trimming took 5 bases from V and 10 from J, leaving 13 bases between them. CDR3 loop: CASSTMGREQFF. In DNA form, the CDR3 reads TGTGCCAGCAGTACGATGGGGCGGGAGCAGTTCTTC. Looking up the rest from reference TRBV5-4 and TRBJ2-1 gives the full variable domain: ETGVTQSPTHLIKTRGQQVTLRCSSQSGHNTVSWYQQALGQGPQFIFQYYREEENGRGNFPPRFSGLQFPNYSSELNVNALELDDSALYLCASSTMGREQFFGPGTRLTVL.

The rearrangement uses TRBV7-2 and TRBJ1-3; 10 bases agree with TRBD1. There are 17 residues in the CDR3. CDR1 is SGHTA and CDR2 is FQGNSA in the germline V gene. V lost 1 base and J lost 0; bases outside the gene matches: 3. This chain's CDR3 is CASSLGGQGISGNTIYF. The CDR3 nucleotides are TGTGCCAGCAGCTTAGGGGGACAGGGGATCTCTGGAAACACCATATATTTT.

This rearrangement joins TRBV7-8 to TRBJ2-3; 7 positions match TRBD2. This CDR3 has 15 amino acids. The germline V gene encodes CDR1 SGHVS and CDR2 FQNEAQ. The junction had 8 bases not matched to a gene; V was cut back by 4 bases and J by 4 bases. The CDR3: CASSSTSERADTQYF. The DNA for the CDR3 is TGTGCCAGCAGCTCTACTAGCGAGAGGGCAGATACGCAGTATTTT.

V is TRBV29-1 and J is TRBJ2-3; 10 nucleotides align to TRBD1. Trimming took 7 bases from V and 4 from J; bases not matched to a gene: 2. The CDR3 length is 12 residues. The germline V gene has CDR1 SQVTM and CDR2 ANQGSEA. CDR3 sequence: CSGGTGADTQYF. CDR3 nucleotide sequence: TGCAGCGGGGGGACAGGGGCAGATACGCAGTATTTT.

The chain couples TRBV19 to TRBJ1-2; perhaps TRBD1 as D (5 bases). Germline V gene lookup returns CDR1 LNHDA and CDR2 SQIVND (reference sequence). Trimming cost V 3 bases and J 6 bases, with 11 bases left between them. CDR3 length equals 13 residues. The CDR3 region is CASSMGQADGYTF. CDR3 nucleotide sequence: TGTGCCAGTAGTATGGGGCAGGCAGATGGCTACACCTTC.

The J gene is TRBJ1-4, the V gene TRBV12-3 or TRBV12-4, with D unresolved. This CDR3 has 13 amino acids. V lost 3 bases to trimming and J lost 3 bases, with 5 bases between them. CDR3: CASSLRPNEKLFF. For the CDR3, the DNA is TGTGCCAGCAGTTTGAGGCCTAATGAAAAACTGTTTTTT.

The chain recombines TRBV5-1 with TRBJ2-2; 11 bases map to TRBD2. After removal of 3 bases from V and 5 bases from J, the junction contained 9 bases not matched to a gene. From germline, CDR1 is SGHRS and CDR2 YFSETQ. The CDR3 has 17 residues. The CDR3 loop reads CASSSIGTSGRTGELFF. CDR3 nucleotide sequence: TGCGCCAGCAGCTCTATCGGGACTAGCGGTAGAACCGGGGAGCTGTTTTTT.

This chain uses TRBV5-1 with TRBJ2-5; 16 bases agree with TRBD2. The CDR3 runs 17 residues. V was clipped by 1 base and J by 4 bases; unmatched bases: 4. The germline gives CDR1 SGHRS, CDR2 YFSETQ. The CDR3 protein is CASSLTGLAGGLETQYF. CDR3 sequence (DNA): TGCGCCAGCAGCTTGACGGGACTAGCGGGAGGGCTAGAGACCCAGTACTTC.

The V call is TRBV7-9, the J call TRBJ1-4; 8 positions agree with TRBD1. Germline trimming cut 2 bases from V and 8 bases from J; bases unmatched to any gene: 4. Germline loops: CDR1 SEHNR, CDR2 FQNEAQ (reference sequence). The length of the CDR3 is 14 residues. In DNA, the CDR3 is TGTGCCAGCAGCTTAAGCCGGACAGGGGAAAAACTGTTTTTT. Its protein product is CASSLSRTGEKLFF.

This clone was observed a few times. CDR3 sequence (DNA): TGCAGTGCTAGTTCCTATAGCAATCAGCCCCAGCATTTT. As protein: CSASSYSNQPQHF. This rearrangement joins TRBV20-1 to TRBJ1-5; D unresolved. The germline gives CDR1 DFQATT, CDR2 SNEGSKA (reference sequence). V lost 3 bases and J 0 bases, leaving 6 bases between the germline ends. CDR3 size: 13 residues.

The chain carries TRBV5-4 and TRBJ1-4; D ambiguous. Germline V gives CDR1 SGHNT, CDR2 YYREEE (reference sequence). The CDR3 consists of 13 residues. Trimming took 0 bases from V and 8 from J, leaving 8 bases between them. CDR3 nucleotide sequence: TGTGCCAGCAGCTTGGCAGGATTCGAAAAACTGTTTTTT. Translating it yields CASSLAGFEKLFF.

This chain joins TRBV27 and TRBJ2-7, with 9 bases fitting TRBD2. This CDR3 is built from 15 residues. Germline CDR1 is MNHEY and CDR2 is SMNVEV (reference sequence). The V and J ends lost 0 bases and 0 bases, in that order; junction bases with no gene match: 0. CDR3 in DNA: TGTGCCAGCAGTTTATCTAGCGGGAGCTCCTACGAGCAGTACTTC. Protein sequence: CASSLSSGSSYEQYF.

V is TRBV6-1 and J is TRBJ2-1, with TRBD1 matching 7 bases. CDR3 length: 13 residues. Looked up from germline, CDR1 is MNHNS and CDR2 is SASEGT. After removal of 2 bases from V and 8 bases from J, the junction contained 3 bases not matched to a gene. CDR3 bases: TGTGCCAGCAGTGAATGGGACAGTGATGAGCAGTTCTTC. This sequence encodes CASSEWDSDEQFF.

In this sample, this clone turned up once. The rearrangement uses TRBV2 and TRBJ1-1; D is possibly TRBD1 (6 bases). Germline V gene lookup returns CDR1 SNHLY and CDR2 FYNNEI. Trimming took off 6 bases at V and 0 bases at J, with 20 bases between the two ends. This CDR3 is 17 amino acids long. The CDR3 spells CASSGPRQVSMNTEAFF. The CDR3 DNA sequence: TGTGCCAGCAGCGGACCCCGACAGGTCTCCATGAACACTGAAGCTTTCTTT.

V gene TRBV7-9 combines with J gene TRBJ2-2, with D uncertain. The V end was cut by 8 bases, the J end by 5 bases, with 12 bases between. The CDR3 sequence is 13 residues long. Germline V lookup: CDR1 SEHNR, CDR2 FQNEAQ (reference sequence). The CDR3 DNA is TGTGCCAGCTCGATCCGGGTTACCGGGGAGCTGTTTTTT. Residues: CASSIRVTGELFF.

This rearrangement joins TRBV19 to TRBJ1-5, with no clear D. The CDR3 runs 17 residues. The germline CDR1 and CDR2 sequences are LNHDA and SQIVND (reference sequence). The V end lost 7 bases, the J end lost 4 bases, and 23 bases lay between the germline ends. CDR3 residues: CASNPWTGRSFNQPQHF. The CDR3 DNA sequence: TGTGCCAGTAACCCCTGGACCGGGAGGAGTTTTAATCAGCCCCAGCATTTT.

This clone was recorded a few times. The chain couples TRBV5-1 to TRBJ2-3, with D possibly matching TRBD1 (5 bases). This CDR3 has 14 residues. Germline loops: CDR1 SGHRS, CDR2 YFSETQ. V was cut by 2 bases and J by 5 bases, with 12 bases left in between. Here the CDR3 reads CASSFRGSEDTQYF. In DNA, the CDR3 is TGCGCCAGCAGCTTTAGGGGCTCCGAAGATACGCAGTATTTT.

The V and J genes are TRBV30 and TRBJ2-1, with TRBD2 matching over 13 bases. Germline CDR1 is GTSNPN and CDR2 is SVGIG (reference sequence). CDR3 length: 14 residues. V shed 8 bases and J 8 bases; nucleotides not matched to a gene: 9. In DNA, the CDR3 is TGTGCCAGATCGGGACTAGCGGGAAGGGATGAGCAGTTCTTC. Residues: CARSGLAGRDEQFF.

The chain joins TRBV27 to TRBJ1-2; D call uncertain. The V gene lost 3 bases and the J gene lost 8 bases, with 13 bases spanning the gap. This CDR3 region has 13 residues. Germline values: CDR1 MNHEY, CDR2 SMNVEV (reference sequence). CDR3 nucleotide sequence: TGTGCCAGCAGTTTTGAACCCCACCAGGGCTACACCTTC. Its protein product is CASSFEPHQGYTF.

This chain links TRBV5-1 with TRBJ1-2, with a tentative D call TRBD1 (6 bases). CDR1 and CDR2 from the germline V gene are SGHRS and YFSETQ. CDR3 length: 13 residues. Trimming removed 4 bases from V and 3 bases from J, with 10 bases in between. The CDR3 loop is CASSPGQHYGYTF. CDR3 bases: TGCGCCAGCAGCCCCGGACAGCACTATGGCTACACCTTC.

The CDR3 here is CASGRGPLGQETQYF. The CDR3, as DNA: TGTGCCAGTGGCAGGGGGCCGCTCGGGCAAGAGACCCAGTACTTC. The V gene is TRBV19, the J gene TRBJ2-5; 8 bases align to TRBD1. After removal of 8 bases from V and 2 bases from J, the junction contained 10 bases not matched to a gene. This CDR3 contains 15 residues. Germline V lookup: CDR1 LNHDA, CDR2 SQIVND (reference sequence).

The J gene is TRBJ2-7, the V gene TRBV5-1; 9 positions agree with TRBD2. Germline V gives CDR1 SGHRS, CDR2 YFSETQ. The ends lost 0 bases at V and 4 bases at J; junction bases unmatched: 5. The CDR3 runs 15 residues. The CDR3, as DNA: TGCGCCAGCAGCTTGGTAGCGGGAGCGACGTACGAGCAGTACTTC. It encodes CASSLVAGATYEQYF.

V and J are TRBV3-1 (or the pseudogene TRBV3-2) and TRBJ2-7; 7 nucleotides agree with TRBD1. The CDR3 is made up of 15 amino acids. Germline loops: CDR1 LGHDT, CDR2 YNNKEL (reference sequence). V lost 4 bases to trimming and J lost 0 bases; unmatched junction nucleotides: 6. In DNA form, the CDR3 reads TGTGCCAGCAGCCCCCAAGGGGGCCTCTCCTACGAGCAGTACTTC. It is translated as CASSPQGGLSYEQYF.

The V gene is TRBV2, the J gene TRBJ2-5, with 9 bases aligning to TRBD1. V lost 6 bases and J lost 4; bases outside the gene matches: 6. The CDR3 runs 14 residues. Germline V gene lookup returns CDR1 SNHLY and CDR2 FYNNEI. DNA for the CDR3: TGTGCCAGCAGGGGGAGGACAGGGGTAGAGACCCAGTACTTC. This translates into CASRGRTGVETQYF.

The CDR3 loop reads CASSPNTGSRSGELFF. The CDR3 DNA is TGTGCCAGCTCACCGAACACAGGGTCGCGATCCGGGGAGCTGTTTTTT. V is TRBV18 and J is TRBJ2-2; the D gene is possibly TRBD1 (6 bases). The CDR3 length is 16 residues. Germline CDR1 KGHSH, CDR2 LQKENI. V was shortened by 3 bases and J by 6 bases, with 17 bases between the two germline ends.

The chain uses TRBV7-8 and TRBJ2-7, with 9 bases that match TRBD1. Germline trimming cut 0 bases from V and 6 bases from J; bases unmatched to any gene: 6. The germline gives CDR1 SGHVS, CDR2 FQNEAQ. This CDR3 contains 15 residues. CDR3 sequence reads: CASSLAQDRGGEQYF. Written as DNA, the CDR3 is TGTGCCAGCAGCTTAGCCCAGGACAGGGGTGGCGAGCAGTACTTC.

The chain joins TRBV11-2 to TRBJ2-7, with 10 bases matching TRBD2. CDR3 length equals 15 residues. Germline V gene sequence: CDR1 SGHAT, CDR2 FQNNGV. The trim removed 6 bases at V and 2 bases at J, leaving 7 bases unmatched. The CDR3 nucleotides read TGTGCCAGCAGGTCCACTAGCGGGATTCCCTACGAGCAGTACTTC. Its translation is CASRSTSGIPYEQYF.